The rows below give T cell receptor beta chains drawn from one sample of a study of blood T cell repertoires in COVID-19. Assay: immunoSEQ multiplex PCR; the TCRdb copy retains only in-frame clones and omits some. The sample yields 250,000 to 400,000 clones, 85% seen once. Sequenced material: PBMCs or T cells enriched from blood (not recorded which). Receptors were obtained from a woman aged 25 to 39 who had been exposed to COVID-19. Each CDR3 is given with its conserved first and last residue. D genes are given only for firm matches. Size tells how often a clone was seen (once, few, many) or the class of an expanded clone, and some rows leave it out.

abundance | d_gene | j_gene | v_gene | CDR3aa | CDR3nt
many | NA | TRBJ2-3 | TRBV3-1/TRBV3-2 | CASSQQGPDTDTQYF | TGTGCCAGCAGCCAGCAGGGTCCGGACACAGATACGCAGTATTTT
NA | NA | TRBJ1-3 | TRBV13 | CASSDRGNGNTIYF | TGTGCCAGCTCCGATAGGGGTAATGGAAACACCATATATTTT
few | NA | TRBJ1-1 | TRBV28 | CASSPLGGAAFF | TGTGCCAGCAGTCCACTCGGGGGGGCAGCTTTCTTT
NA | NA | TRBJ1-5 | TRBV28 | CASSLDGFQPQHF | TGTGCCAGCAGTTTAGACGGGTTTCAGCCCCAGCATTTT
NA | NA | TRBJ2-5 | TRBV14 | CASSQDPGPQETQYF | TGTGCCAGCAGCCAAGACCCAGGTCCCCAAGAGACCCAGTACTTC
once | TRBD1 | TRBJ1-5 | TRBV28 | CASSSIQGAVNQPQHF | TGTGCCAGCAGTAGCATACAGGGGGCGGTCAATCAGCCCCAGCATTTT
NA | NA | TRBJ1-4 | TRBV11-2 | CASSRVRTAGEKLFF | TGTGCCAGCAGCCGCGTAAGGACGGCGGGTGAAAAACTGTTTTTT
once | TRBD1 | TRBJ1-5 | TRBV4-1 | CASSHEGQGNNQPQHF | TGCGCCAGCAGCCACGAGGGACAGGGCAACAATCAGCCCCAGCATTTT
NA | NA | TRBJ1-6 | TRBV7-2 | CASSLKGIDSPLHF | TGTGCCAGCAGCTTAAAGGGGATAGATTCACCCCTCCACTTT
NA | NA | TRBJ1-3 | TRBV7-9 | CASSPGGGNTIYF | TGTGCCAGCAGCCCCGGCGGAGGAAACACCATATATTTT
NA | TRBD1 | TRBJ1-5 | TRBV27 | CASSDLTGGLGQPQHF | TGTGCCAGCAGCGATCTCACAGGGGGCTTGGGTCAGCCCCAGCATTTT
NA | NA | TRBJ2-5 | TRBV19 | CASSLQGTETQYF | TGTGCCAGTAGTTTACAGGGAACGGAGACCCAGTACTTC
NA | NA | TRBJ1-1 | TRBV25-1 | CASSGYRNTEAFF | TGTGCCAGCAGCGGTTATAGGAACACTGAAGCTTTCTTT
NA | NA | TRBJ2-1 | TRBV28 | CASSGQDYYNEQFF | TGTGCCAGCAGTGGACAGGACTACTACAATGAGCAGTTCTTC
NA | NA | TRBJ2-7 | TRBV5-1 | CASSPGDISYEQYF | TGCGCCAGCAGCCCCGGGGACATTTCCTACGAGCAGTACTTC
few | TRBD2 | TRBJ2-3 | TRBV5-4 | CASSSGLASTDTQYF | TGTGCCAGCAGCTCGGGACTAGCCAGCACAGATACGCAGTATTTT
NA | TRBD1 | TRBJ2-5 | TRBV28 | CASSFATGGGETQYF | TGTGCCAGCAGTTTCGCAACAGGGGGAGGAGAGACCCAGTACTTC
NA | NA | TRBJ2-7 | TRBV4-2 | CASSQESTAYEQYF | TGTGCCAGCAGCCAAGAATCGACAGCATACGAGCAGTACTTC
once | TRBD1 | TRBJ2-7 | TRBV27 | CASSLGSGGGNTYEQYF | TGTGCCAGCAGTTTAGGGTCAGGGGGCGGTAACACCTACGAGCAGTACTTC
NA | NA | TRBJ1-1 | TRBV30 | CAWSTGPREGGAFF | TGTGCCTGGAGTACCGGGCCCAGGGAGGGGGGAGCTTTCTTT
once | NA | TRBJ2-3 | TRBV5-4 | CASSLNGGLSTDTQYF | TGTGCCAGCAGCCTTAACGGGGGTCTTAGCACAGATACGCAGTATTTT
NA | TRBD1 | TRBJ1-3 | TRBV7-3 | CASSPGQGAAGNTIYF | TGTGCCAGCAGCCCTGGACAGGGAGCGGCTGGAAACACCATATATTTT
NA | NA | TRBJ1-4 | TRBV9 | CASSDSLGGLANEKLFF | TGTGCCAGCAGCGATAGCTTGGGGGGGCTGGCTAATGAAAAACTGTTTTTT
once | NA | TRBJ1-1 | TRBV28 | CASSLHKPTAAAFF | TGTGCCAGCAGTTTACACAAACCTACAGCTGCGGCTTTCTTT
NA | NA | TRBJ1-1 | TRBV11-2 | CASSAIGRVITEAFF | TGTGCCAGCAGCGCAATTGGCAGGGTAATCACTGAAGCTTTCTTT
NA | TRBD2 | TRBJ2-1 | TRBV9 | CASSPFPGGTLNEQFF | TGTGCCAGCAGCCCATTCCCGGGGGGGACATTAAATGAGCAGTTCTTC
NA | NA | TRBJ1-4 | TRBV5-4 | CASSLTGNEKLFF | TGTGCCAGCAGCTTGACAGGGAATGAAAAACTGTTTTTT
once | TRBD1 | TRBJ1-5 | TRBV18 | CASSLNGDSNQPQHF | TGTGCCAGCTCACTTAATGGGGACAGTAATCAGCCCCAGCATTTT
NA | NA | TRBJ1-1 | TRBV7-2 | CASSLDPGGLWNTEAFF | TGTGCCAGCAGCTTAGACCCCGGGGGGCTTTGGAACACTGAAGCTTTCTTT
once | NA | TRBJ2-3 | TRBV4-3 | CASSQDITGTDTQYF | TGCGCCAGCAGCCAAGATATTACCGGGACAGATACGCAGTATTTT
NA | TRBD1 | TRBJ2-7 | TRBV2 | CASSDLGQGNEQYF | TGTGCCAGCAGTGATTTGGGACAGGGGAACGAGCAGTACTTC
NA | TRBD2 | TRBJ2-3 | TRBV28 | CASRGRGTGDTQYF | TGTGCCAGCAGGGGGCGGGGGACCGGAGATACGCAGTATTTT
NA | NA | TRBJ1-1 | TRBV5-1 | CASSLGGKRNTEAFF | TGCGCCAGCAGCTTGGGCGGGAAAAGGAACACTGAAGCTTTCTTT
NA | NA | TRBJ1-3 | TRBV5-6 | CASSRKAGNGNTIYF | TGTGCCAGCAGTCGGAAGGCAGGGAATGGAAACACCATATATTTT
NA | NA | TRBJ1-2 | TRBV19 | CASSTPDGGKVGYTF | TGTGCCAGTAGTACGCCGGACGGGGGAAAGGTCGGCTACACCTTC
NA | NA | TRBJ1-5 | TRBV6-5 | CASSYSSRGGNQPQHF | TGTGCCAGCAGTTACTCGAGCAGGGGAGGCAATCAGCCCCAGCATTTT
NA | NA | TRBJ2-7 | TRBV2 | CASSKSNRAYEQYF | TGTGCCAGCAGCAAAAGTAACAGGGCCTACGAGCAGTACTTC
NA | NA | TRBJ1-2 | TRBV20-1 | CSAPGVDYTF | TGCAGTGCCCCGGGAGTTGACTACACCTTC
NA | NA | TRBJ2-7 | TRBV12-3/TRBV12-4 | CASSSSYEQYF | TGTGCCAGCAGTTCTTCCTACGAGCAGTACTTC
NA | NA | TRBJ1-5 | TRBV5-1 | CASSLKRGTEYSNQPQHF | TGCGCCAGCAGCTTGAAGCGGGGGACGGAATATAGCAATCAGCCCCAGCATTTT
NA | NA | TRBJ2-1 | TRBV6-5 | CASSYQTGYRLNEQFF | TGTGCCAGCAGTTACCAAACAGGTTACCGCCTCAATGAGCAGTTCTTC
NA | NA | TRBJ1-1 | TRBV11-3 | CASSLSENTEAFF | TGTGCCAGCAGCTTATCAGAGAACACTGAAGCTTTCTTT
NA | NA | TRBJ2-5 | TRBV2 | CASRLGETQYF | TGTGCCAGCAGGCTAGGAGAGACCCAGTACTTC
many | TRBD1 | TRBJ1-2 | TRBV2 | CASELTRGNYGYTF | TGTGCCAGCGAATTGACCAGGGGGAACTATGGCTACACCTTC
NA | TRBD1 | TRBJ1-2 | TRBV2 | CASSRDRRDYGYTF | TGTGCCAGCAGTCGGGACAGGCGGGACTATGGCTACACCTTC